A single sample gave rise to the 18 T cell receptor beta chains below, sequenced in a study of OX40 agonist ivuxolimab in advanced cancers. The repertoire was sequenced with immunoSEQ multiplex PCR; TCRdb's copy has only in-frame clones and lacks some. The sample holds 65,000 to 100,000 clones, about 95% seen once. Specimen: CD4+ or CD8+ T cells sorted from blood, collected in a trial of the OX40 agonist ivuxolimab. The receptor source for this set is an adult with an advanced solid tumor such as melanoma, head and neck, liver or kidney cancer.

V usage is TRBV4-2 and J usage is TRBJ1-1; D gene ambiguous. From germline, CDR1 is LGHNA and CDR2 YNFKEQ. V was shortened by 2 bases and J by 0 bases, with 10 bases between the two germline ends. The CDR3 contains 15 residues. For the CDR3, the DNA is TGTGCCAGCAGCCAAAAGACTGGGCTGAACACTGAAGCTTTCTTT. Its translation: CASSQKTGLNTEAFF.

The chain employs TRBV9 and TRBJ1-5, with a tentative D call TRBD1 (5 bases). Trimming left V 0 bases short and J 5 bases short, with 9 bases between. The CDR3 contains 14 residues. Germline V gene lookup returns CDR1 SGDLS and CDR2 YYNGEE. The CDR3 DNA is TGTGCCAGCAGCGTAGCCGGGGCGTATCAGCCCCAGCATTTT. It encodes CASSVAGAYQPQHF. Complete variable domain (other parts from reference TRBV9 and TRBJ1-5): DSGVTQTPKHLITATGQRVTLRCSPRSGDLSVYWYQQSLDQGLQFLIQYYNGEERAKGNILERFSAQQFPDLHSELNLSSLELGDSALYFCASSVAGAYQPQHFGDGTRLSIL.

V usage is TRBV9 and J usage is TRBJ1-2; a weak D match, TRBD1 (6 bases). The CDR3 sequence is 12 residues long. Trimming left V 6 bases short and J 6 bases short, with 12 bases between. Germline V gene data show CDR1 as SGDLS and CDR2 as YYNGEE. The CDR3 loop reads CASTQGGNGYTF. The CDR3, as DNA: TGTGCCAGCACCCAAGGGGGAAATGGCTACACCTTC.

The rearrangement joins TRBV16 to TRBJ2-7; the D gene could be TRBD1 or TRBD2 (5 bases each). V was clipped by 4 bases and J by 1 base, with 8 bases between them. The CDR3 is 13 amino acids. Per the germline V gene, CDR1 is KGHSY and CDR2 is FQNENV. The CDR3 nucleotides read TGTGCCAGCAGCCGGGACGGTTCCTACGAGCAGTACTTC. Its protein is CASSRDGSYEQYF.

V usage is TRBV4-3 and J usage is TRBJ2-2; 9 bases align to TRBD2. Trimming took 0 bases from V and 7 from J; bases not matched to a gene: 9. CDR3 length: 17 amino acids. Germline values: CDR1 LGHNA, CDR2 YSLEER. The CDR3 is CASSQDRLSGSVGELFF. The CDR3 DNA reads as TGCGCCAGCAGCCAAGATCGTCTTAGCGGGAGCGTCGGGGAGCTGTTTTTT.

The chain employs TRBV7-6 and TRBJ1-3; no firm D call. CDR1 and CDR2 (germline): SGHVS, FNYEAQ. The V end was cut by 3 bases, the J end by 3 bases, with 0 bases between. The CDR3 runs 11 residues. The CDR3 region is CASSFGNTIYF. The CDR3 DNA reads TGTGCCAGCAGCTTTGGAAACACCATATATTTT. Drawing the rest from reference TRBV7-6 and TRBJ1-3, the complete variable domain is GAGVSQSPRYKVTKRGQDVALRCDPISGHVSLYWYRQALGQGPEFLTYFNYEAQQDKSGLPNDRFSAERPEGSISTLTIQRTEQRDSAMYRCASSFGNTIYFGEGSWLTVV.

The V call is TRBV30, the J call TRBJ1-1; D is uncertain. Germline V gene lookup returns CDR1 GTSNPN and CDR2 SVGIG (reference sequence). The CDR3 loop spans 13 amino acids. The V gene lost 0 bases and the J gene lost 4 bases, with 9 bases spanning the gap. Written as DNA, the CDR3 is TGTGCCTGGAGTGTAGGGTGGGTCACTGAAGCTTTCTTT. It translates to CAWSVGWVTEAFF.

The rearrangement joins TRBV6-5 to TRBJ2-5; 9 positions agree with TRBD2. V shed 6 bases and J 4 bases; nucleotides not matched to a gene: 9. The V gene's germline CDR1 is MNHEY and CDR2 SVGAGI. The CDR3 runs to 15 residues. CDR3 amino acids: CASRPDSGSRETQYF. The CDR3 DNA reads TGTGCCAGCAGACCCGATAGCGGGAGTCGAGAGACCCAGTACTTC.

V and J are TRBV7-9 and TRBJ2-2; weak D call: TRBD1 (6 bases). The CDR3 contains 15 residues. The V gene lost 8 bases and the J gene lost 6 bases, with 19 bases spanning the gap. The germline gives CDR1 SEHNR, CDR2 FQNEAQ (reference sequence). This CDR3 is CASPVGGSLSGELFF. The CDR3 coding sequence is TGTGCCAGCCCCGTAGGGGGATCCCTATCCGGGGAGCTGTTTTTT.

The V gene is TRBV19, the J gene TRBJ2-1, with 8 bases lining up with TRBD1. CDR1 and CDR2 from the germline V gene are LNHDA and SQIVND (reference sequence). The CDR3 length is 15 residues. V was clipped by 1 base and J by 4 bases; unmatched bases: 3. The DNA for the CDR3 is TGTGCCAGTAGTATAGTACAGGGGGTTTACAATGAGCAGTTCTTC. Its protein is CASSIVQGVYNEQFF.

The J gene is TRBJ2-3, the V gene TRBV27, with TRBD1 matching 8 bases. This CDR3 has 16 amino acids. CDR1 is MNHEY, CDR2 SMNVEV, per germline (reference sequence). Trimming cost V 2 bases and J 3 bases; bases outside gene matches: 7. CDR3 sequence (DNA): TGTGCCAGCAGTTTAAATCCAGGGGGCCGGACAGATACGCAGTATTTT. Translated, it gives CASSLNPGGRTDTQYF.

The V call is TRBV7-6, the J call TRBJ2-7; D is uncertain. This CDR3 has 13 residues. V lost 5 bases, J lost 1 base, and 9 bases lay in between. Germline CDR1 and CDR2: SGHVS and FNYEAQ. CDR3 region: CASSKPGSYEQYF. CDR3 in DNA: TGTGCCAGCAGCAAGCCTGGATCCTACGAGCAGTACTTC.

The chain is built from TRBV7-3 and TRBJ1-4; TRBD1 might be the D (5 bases). CDR3 length: 15 residues. The V and J ends lost 4 bases and 7 bases respectively, with 16 bases between them. CDR1 is SGHTA, CDR2 FQGTGA, per germline. CDR3 coding DNA: TGTGCCAGCAGCTCTAAAGGTGGGGCCGGTGAAAAACTGTTTTTT. Translated, it gives CASSSKGGAGEKLFF.

The gene calls are TRBV14 and TRBJ2-1; maybe TRBD2 (5 bases). V gave up 6 bases and J gave up 0 bases, with 15 bases separating them. The CDR3 covers 16 residues. Germline V gene data show CDR1 as SGHDN and CDR2 as FVKESK. The CDR3 is CASSPRGPTSYNEQFF. CDR3 bases: TGTGCCAGCAGTCCTCGAGGGCCGACCTCCTACAATGAGCAGTTCTTC.

The chain carries TRBV28 and TRBJ1-5, with D uncertain. V was cut by 2 bases and J by 0 bases, with 5 bases left in between. The germline gives CDR1 MDHEN, CDR2 SYDVKM. This CDR3 region has 14 residues. Here the CDR3 reads CASSLQVSNQPQHF. The CDR3 DNA follows: TGTGCCAGCAGTTTACAGGTTAGCAATCAGCCCCAGCATTTT.

This chain connects TRBV7-6 to TRBJ2-3; 8 bases line up with TRBD2. The CDR3 sequence is 15 residues long. From germline, CDR1 is SGHVS and CDR2 FNYEAQ. V trimming: 6 bases; J trimming: 5 bases; junction bases outside the gene matches: 10. The CDR3 DNA follows: TGTGCCAGCAGTCCTGAACTAGCGGAAAAAGATACGCAGTATTTT. Encoded protein: CASSPELAEKDTQYF. The variable domain in full, completed from reference TRBV7-6 and TRBJ2-3, reads GAGVSQSPRYKVTKRGQDVALRCDPISGHVSLYWYRQALGQGPEFLTYFNYEAQQDKSGLPNDRFSAERPEGSISTLTIQRTEQRDSAMYRCASSPELAEKDTQYFGPGTRLTVL.

V gene TRBV9 combines with J gene TRBJ2-3; D is tentatively TRBD1 or TRBD2 (5 bases each). The V and J ends lost 6 bases and 2 bases respectively, with 10 bases between them. This CDR3 region has 13 residues. Germline V gene lookup returns CDR1 SGDLS and CDR2 YYNGEE. This CDR3 is CASTRDPTDTQYF. In DNA, the CDR3 is TGTGCCAGCACACGGGACCCCACAGATACGCAGTATTTT. The full variable domain, its missing parts supplied by reference TRBV9 and TRBJ2-3, is DSGVTQTPKHLITATGQRVTLRCSPRSGDLSVYWYQQSLDQGLQFLIQYYNGEERAKGNILERFSAQQFPDLHSELNLSSLELGDSALYFCASTRDPTDTQYFGPGTRLTVL.

This clone was counted a single time. The V and J genes are TRBV4-2 and TRBJ2-1, with D possibly being TRBD2 (5 bases). Trimming cost V 4 bases and J 1 base, with 17 bases left between them. Germline values: CDR1 LGHNA, CDR2 YNFKEQ. The CDR3 has 17 amino acids. Written as DNA, the CDR3 is TGTGCCAGCAGCCCCAGCTCGGGGTCTTCATCCTACAATGAGCAGTTCTTC. Residues: CASSPSSGSSSYNEQFF.